This T cell receptor beta chain was obtained from a study of OX40 agonist ivuxolimab in advanced cancers. Study context: Patients were dosed intravenously with ivuxolimab at 0.01 to 10 mg/kg every 2 weeks.

The method was immunoSEQ multiplex PCR; TCRdb's version includes in-frame clones alone and lacks a portion of them. Found here are approximately 49,000 clones, about 81% of them singletons; the top ten hold roughly 1.1%. CDR1 and CDR2 from the germline V gene are SGHRS and YFSETQ. The CDR3 is 15 amino acids. Trimming pared 0 bases from V and 0 bases from J, leaving 6 bases between. The TCR sequence derives from an adult with an advanced solid tumor such as melanoma, head and neck, liver or kidney cancer. The chain joins TRBV5-1 to TRBJ2-2, with unresolved D. Source: CD4+ or CD8+ T cells sorted from blood, taken in a trial of the OX40 agonist ivuxolimab. This CDR3 reads CASSLELANTGELFF. As DNA, the CDR3 is TGCGCCAGCAGCTTGGAACTTGCGAACACCGGGGAGCTGTTTTTT.